The rows below give T cell receptor beta chains drawn from one sample of a study of CD8 T cells in Susac syndrome. Each CDR3 protein is one row after TCRdb ran MiXCR on the immunoSEQ multiplex PCR reads. The top ten hold 0.13% to 0.15% of the sample, which has about 140,000 distinct CDR3 sequences, roughly 94% seen once. The sequenced material came from CD4+ T cells from PBMCs. Source of these receptors: a human donor with Susac syndrome. CDR3s include the opening cysteine and the closing phenylalanine or tryptophan. D genes are given only for firm matches. A row's size may be missing; if present it is once, few, many or a size class.

TGCGCCAGCAGCCCGCCTCAACTAGCGGGAGGTCCGGACGAGCAGTACTTC	CASSPPQLAGGPDEQYF	TRBJ2-7	.	TRBV5-1	TRBD2
TGTGCCAGCTCACCGTGGGAGAACACTGAAGCTTTCTTT	CASSPWENTEAFF	TRBJ1-1	.	TRBV18	.
TGTGCCAGCAGCGTAGACGGCAGCCCCTTAACTGAAGCTTTCTTT	CASSVDGSPLTEAFF	TRBJ1-1	.	TRBV9	.
TGCAGTGCTAGAGATGAGGGGAAGCAAGAGACCCAGTACTTC	CSARDEGKQETQYF	TRBJ2-5	.	TRBV20-1	.
TGTGCCAGCTCGGGACAGGGACTCCGTTCCATGAACACTGAAGCTTTCTTT	CASSGQGLRSMNTEAFF	TRBJ1-1	.	TRBV18	TRBD1
TGTGCCTGGACCCTTAGCGGGGGGGCGCTCAATTCACCCCTCCACTTT	CAWTLSGGALNSPLHF	TRBJ1-6	once	TRBV30	.
TGTGCCTGGACCACTGGACAGGGAGGCACAGATACGCAGTATTTT	CAWTTGQGGTDTQYF	TRBJ2-3	.	TRBV30	TRBD1
TGTGCCAGCAGCCGTAGGCGACCAAGCGGAGAGACCCAGTACTTC	CASSRRRPSGETQYF	TRBJ2-5	.	TRBV7-9	.
TGTGCCAGCAGAAGGAGGGGTGAGCAGTTCTTC	CASRRRGEQFF	TRBJ2-1	.	TRBV2	.
TGTGCCAGCAGCATCCTAGCGGAAGAGACCCAGTACTTC	CASSILAEETQYF	TRBJ2-5	.	TRBV7-2	TRBD2
TGTGCCTGGACCACGGACAGGGCTCAGCCCCAGCATTTT	CAWTTDRAQPQHF	TRBJ1-5	once	TRBV30	TRBD1
TGTGCCAGCAGCGTTACAGCGGCCACCTACAATGAGCAGTTCTTC	CASSVTAATYNEQFF	TRBJ2-1	.	TRBV9	.
TGCGCCAGCAGCCAAGACGCCCGCCTGGGGGATGAGCAGTTCTTC	CASSQDARLGDEQFF	TRBJ2-1	.	TRBV4-1	.
TGTGCCAGCAGCCCAGCAGGATACACTAACTATGGCTACACCTTC	CASSPAGYTNYGYTF	TRBJ1-2	.	TRBV7-9	.
TGCAGTGCTATACGTCCCGGGACTAGCGGGGGCGCCACCTACGAGCAGTACTTC	CSAIRPGTSGGATYEQYF	TRBJ2-7	.	TRBV20-1	TRBD2
TGTGCCTGGAGCGCCACTGGCGGCACAGATACGCAGTATTTT	CAWSATGGTDTQYF	TRBJ2-3	.	TRBV30	.
TGCAGCGTTGAATATTTAGGTGAAGCTTTCTTT	CSVEYLGEAFF	TRBJ1-1	.	TRBV29-1	.
TGTGCCAGCAGTTACTTCGGGGGTCTGGGGAGCACAGATACGCAGTATTTT	CASSYFGGLGSTDTQYF	TRBJ2-3	.	TRBV6-5	.